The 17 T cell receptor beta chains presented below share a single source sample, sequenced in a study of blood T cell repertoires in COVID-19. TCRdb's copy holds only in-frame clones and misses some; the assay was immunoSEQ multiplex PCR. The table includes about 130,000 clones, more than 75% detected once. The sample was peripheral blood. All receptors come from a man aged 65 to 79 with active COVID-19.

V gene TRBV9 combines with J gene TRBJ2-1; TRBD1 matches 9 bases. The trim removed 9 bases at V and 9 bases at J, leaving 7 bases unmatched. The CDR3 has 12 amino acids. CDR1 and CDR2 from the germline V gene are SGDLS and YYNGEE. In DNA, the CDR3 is TGTGCCACGGGACAGGGAGGTAGTGAGCAGTTCTTC. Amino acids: CATGQGGSEQFF. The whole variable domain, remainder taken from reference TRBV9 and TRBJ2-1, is DSGVTQTPKHLITATGQRVTLRCSPRSGDLSVYWYQQSLDQGLQFLIQYYNGEERAKGNILERFSAQQFPDLHSELNLSSLELGDSALYFCATGQGGSEQFFGPGTRLTVL.

The DNA for the CDR3 is TGCGCCAGCAGCTACGCCCCCGGGGAGCTTCAAGATACGCAGTATTTT. It codes for CASSYAPGELQDTQYF. The V and J genes are TRBV5-1 and TRBJ2-3, with a weak D call TRBD2 (5 bases). Per the germline V gene, CDR1 is SGHRS and CDR2 is YFSETQ. V lost 3 bases, J lost 5 bases, and 19 bases lay in between. CDR3 length: 16 residues.

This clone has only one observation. The CDR3 spells CASSSADKNTQYF. The CDR3 coding sequence is TGTGCCAGCAGTTCCGCGGACAAAAATACGCAGTATTTT. The chain employs TRBV28 and TRBJ2-3, with D possibly being TRBD1 (5 bases). The CDR3 is made up of 13 amino acids. Between the trimmed V and J ends, which lost 4 bases and 7 bases, there was a span of 12 bases. CDR1 is MDHEN, CDR2 SYDVKM, per germline.

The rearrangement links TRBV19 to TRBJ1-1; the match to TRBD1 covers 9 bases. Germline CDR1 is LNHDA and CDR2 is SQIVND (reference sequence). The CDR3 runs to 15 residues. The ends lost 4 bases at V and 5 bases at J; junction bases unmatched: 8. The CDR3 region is CASSTPDRGWTEAFF. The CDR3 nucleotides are TGTGCCAGTAGTACTCCGGACAGGGGTTGGACTGAAGCTTTCTTT. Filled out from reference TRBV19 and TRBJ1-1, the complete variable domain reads DGGITQSPKYLFRKEGQNVTLSCEQNLNHDAMYWYRQDPGQGLRLIYYSQIVNDFQKGDIAEGYSVSREKKESFPLTVTSAQKNPTAFYLCASSTPDRGWTEAFFGQGTRLTVV.

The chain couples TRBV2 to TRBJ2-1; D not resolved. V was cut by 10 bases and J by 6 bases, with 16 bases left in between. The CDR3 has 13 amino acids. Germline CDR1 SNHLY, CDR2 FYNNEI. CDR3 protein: CATLGYDSNEQFF. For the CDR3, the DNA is TGTGCCACCTTGGGTTACGACTCCAATGAGCAGTTCTTC.

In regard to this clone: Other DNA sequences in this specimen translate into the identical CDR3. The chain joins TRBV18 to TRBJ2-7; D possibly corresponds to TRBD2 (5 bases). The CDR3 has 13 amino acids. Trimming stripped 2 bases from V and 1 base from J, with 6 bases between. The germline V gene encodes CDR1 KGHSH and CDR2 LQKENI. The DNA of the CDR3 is TGTGCCAGCTCACCATCGGGGTCCTACGAGCAGTACTTC. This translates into CASSPSGSYEQYF.

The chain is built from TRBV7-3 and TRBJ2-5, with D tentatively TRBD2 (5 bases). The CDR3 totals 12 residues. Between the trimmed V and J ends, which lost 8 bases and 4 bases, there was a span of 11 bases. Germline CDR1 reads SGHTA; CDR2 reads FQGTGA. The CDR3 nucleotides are TGTGCCAGCGGGCTAGCAACAGAGACCCAGTACTTC. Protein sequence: CASGLATETQYF. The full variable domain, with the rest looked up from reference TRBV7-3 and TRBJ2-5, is GAGVSQTPSNKVTEKGKYVELRCDPISGHTALYWYRQSLGQGPEFLIYFQGTGAADDSGLPNDRFFAVRPEGSVSTLKIQRTERGDSAVYLCASGLATETQYFGPGTRLLVL.

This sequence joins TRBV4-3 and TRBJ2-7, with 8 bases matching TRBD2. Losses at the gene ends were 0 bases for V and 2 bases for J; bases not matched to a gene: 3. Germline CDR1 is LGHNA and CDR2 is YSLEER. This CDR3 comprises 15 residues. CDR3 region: CASSQESGSTYEQYF. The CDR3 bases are TGCGCCAGCAGCCAAGAGAGCGGGAGTACCTACGAGCAGTACTTC.

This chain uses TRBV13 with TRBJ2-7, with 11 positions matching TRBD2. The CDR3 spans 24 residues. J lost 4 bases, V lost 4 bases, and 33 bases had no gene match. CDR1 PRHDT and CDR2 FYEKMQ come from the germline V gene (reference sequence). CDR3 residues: CASSSQQRIVGGNSSGRPRYEQYF. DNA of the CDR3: TGTGCCAGCAGCTCCCAGCAAAGAATAGTAGGGGGGAACTCTAGCGGGAGGCCGAGGTACGAGCAGTACTTC.

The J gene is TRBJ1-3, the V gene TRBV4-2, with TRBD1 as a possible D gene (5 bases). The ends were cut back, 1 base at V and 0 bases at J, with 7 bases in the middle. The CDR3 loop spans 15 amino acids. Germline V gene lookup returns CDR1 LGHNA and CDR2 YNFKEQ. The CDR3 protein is CASSQGTSSGNTIYF. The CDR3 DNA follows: TGTGCCAGCAGCCAAGGGACAAGCTCTGGAAACACCATATATTTT.

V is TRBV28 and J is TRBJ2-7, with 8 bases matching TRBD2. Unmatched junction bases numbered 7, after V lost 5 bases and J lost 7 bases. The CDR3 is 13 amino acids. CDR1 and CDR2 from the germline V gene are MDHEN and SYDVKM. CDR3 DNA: TGTGCCAGCAGTAATAGCGGGACGGGTGAGCAGTACTTC. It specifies CASSNSGTGEQYF. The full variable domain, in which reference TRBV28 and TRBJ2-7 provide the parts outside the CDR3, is DVKVTQSSRYLVKRTGEKVFLECVQDMDHENMFWYRQDPGLGLRLIYFSYDVKMKEKGDIPEGYSVSREKKERFSLILESASTNQTSMYLCASSNSGTGEQYFGPGTRLTVT.

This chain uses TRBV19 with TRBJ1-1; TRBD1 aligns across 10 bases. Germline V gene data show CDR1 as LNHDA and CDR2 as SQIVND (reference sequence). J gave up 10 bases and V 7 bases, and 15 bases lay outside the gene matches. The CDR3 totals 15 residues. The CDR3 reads CASTLERDRGFSAFF. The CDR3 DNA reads TGTGCCAGTACCCTAGAACGGGACAGGGGATTCTCAGCTTTCTTT.

The CDR3 is CASSLDRQYSPLHF. Written as DNA, the CDR3 is TGCGCCAGCAGCTTGGATAGACAATATTCACCCCTCCACTTT. This sequence joins TRBV5-1 and TRBJ1-6; D unclear. CDR1 SGHRS and CDR2 YFSETQ come from the germline V gene. The CDR3 is 14 residues long. Trimming stripped 0 bases from V and 8 bases from J, with 9 bases between.

The CDR3 bases are TGTGCCAGCAGCCTAGACAATGAGCAGTTCTTC. This codes for CASSLDNEQFF. This chain connects TRBV3-1 (or the pseudogene TRBV3-2) to TRBJ2-1, with D unclear. CDR1 is LGHDT, CDR2 YNNKEL, per germline (reference sequence). Trimming shortened V by 4 bases and J by 5 bases, and 3 bases separated the two germline ends. The CDR3 has 11 amino acids.

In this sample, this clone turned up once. CDR3 bases: TGCGCCAGCAGCTTGGGGAGACAGGGGCCTGAAAAACTGTTTTTT. It is translated as CASSLGRQGPEKLFF. V usage is TRBV5-1 and J usage is TRBJ1-4, with 8 bases fitting TRBD1. Germline CDR1 is SGHRS and CDR2 is YFSETQ. Trimming cost V 0 bases and J 7 bases; bases outside gene matches: 5. The CDR3 consists of 15 residues.

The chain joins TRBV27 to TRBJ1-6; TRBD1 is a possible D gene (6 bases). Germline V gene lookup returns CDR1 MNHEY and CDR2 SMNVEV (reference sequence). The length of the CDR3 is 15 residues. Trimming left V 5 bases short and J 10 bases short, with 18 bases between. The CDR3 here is CASSPPGGGWSPLHF. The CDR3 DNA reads TGTGCCAGCAGTCCGCCGGGGGGGGGCTGGTCACCCCTCCACTTT.

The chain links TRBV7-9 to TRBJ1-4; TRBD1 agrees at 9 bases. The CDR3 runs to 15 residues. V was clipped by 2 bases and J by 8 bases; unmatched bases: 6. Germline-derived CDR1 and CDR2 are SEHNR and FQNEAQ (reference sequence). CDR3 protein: CASSLSETGGEKLFF. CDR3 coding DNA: TGTGCCAGCAGCTTATCGGAGACAGGGGGGGAAAAACTGTTTTTT.